This T cell receptor beta chain is from a study of shared clonotypes between healthy human individuals. This clone came up once. What it recognizes is unknown. Profiling relied on immunoSEQ multiplex PCR, and the TCRdb table lists in-frame clones only, not all of them. This sample has 1.5 million to 2.5 million clones, with about 95% found just once. Study-wide results and limits: Across subsets, estimated richness was generally greater for naive than for memory populations.

CD45RO negativity and positive selection for CCR7 defined naive CD8 cells, a population that excluded terminally differentiated effector memory CD45RA+ cells. All of the donors resided in Nashville, Tennessee, and each was a Caucasian adult. This CDR3 region has 14 residues. The V gene's germline CDR1 is MNHEY and CDR2 SVGAGI. Trimming removed 5 bases from V and 0 bases from J; junction bases left unmatched: 3. Sequencing was performed on naive CD8+ T cells sorted from blood. This TCR was sampled from a man younger than 35 in good health. The V and J genes are TRBV6-5 and TRBJ2-7, with 8 bases aligning to TRBD1. CDR3 sequence reads: CASSPDRASYEQYF. The CDR3 DNA reads as TGTGCCAGCAGTCCGGACAGGGCCTCCTACGAGCAGTACTTC.